These 5 T cell receptor beta chains were sequenced from one sample in a study of blood T cell repertoires in COVID-19. TCRdb's table, derived via immunoSEQ multiplex PCR, lists solely in-frame clones and lacks some. The sample yields 150,000 to 200,000 clones, around 85% seen once. The sequenced material came from peripheral blood. All receptors come from a man in his sixties with COVID-19, enrolled during active disease.

The rearrangement joins TRBV7-6 to TRBJ1-6; D is unclear. Trimming cost V 5 bases and J 9 bases, with 11 bases left between them. This CDR3 contains 13 residues. CDR1 and CDR2 from the germline V gene are SGHVS and FNYEAQ. CDR3 in DNA: TGTGCCAGCAGCACGGTGAGAAGTTCACCCCTCCACTTT. Residues: CASSTVRSSPLHF.

This clone appeared a few times. The rearrangement links TRBV6-5 to TRBJ1-3; D is undetermined. The length of the CDR3 is 15 residues. CDR1 MNHEY and CDR2 SVGAGI come from the germline V gene. V lost 0 bases to trimming and J lost 2 bases, with 8 bases between them. The CDR3 DNA is TGTGCCAGCAGTTACTCTTGGGCCACTGGAAACACCATATATTTT. Protein product: CASSYSWATGNTIYF.

The chain recombines TRBV2 with TRBJ1-2; no definite D call. V dropped 2 bases and J dropped 5 bases, with 15 bases sitting between them. Looked up from germline, CDR1 is SNHLY and CDR2 is FYNNEI. The CDR3 is 15 residues long. The CDR3 here is CASSENTANFYGYTF. The CDR3 DNA reads TGTGCCAGCAGTGAAAATACAGCAAACTTTTATGGCTACACCTTC.

The chain combines TRBV6-2 or TRBV6-3 with TRBJ1-5, with 8 nucleotides matching TRBD1. The germline CDR1 and CDR2 sequences are MNHEY and SVGEGT. Germline trimming cut 6 bases from V and 9 bases from J; bases unmatched to any gene: 10. The CDR3 is made up of 14 amino acids. DNA for the CDR3: TGTGCCAGCAGCCGAAACAGGGGGGGAGCGCCCCAGCATTTT. Translating it yields CASSRNRGGAPQHF.

This chain connects TRBV20-1 to TRBJ1-2, with no clear D. Trimming stripped 2 bases from V and 13 bases from J, with 14 bases between. This CDR3 spans 11 amino acids. The V gene's germline CDR1 is DFQATT and CDR2 SNEGSKA (reference sequence). CDR3: CSARFGWALTF. In DNA form, the CDR3 reads TGCAGTGCTAGATTTGGGTGGGCGCTCACCTTC.